Below are 22 T cell receptor beta chains sequenced from a single sample in a study of HIV-infected children after antiretroviral therapy interruption. As to treatment: PENTA 11 planned treatment interruption arm or continuous ART arm. RNA-based 3' RACE libraries used unique molecular identifiers. TCRdb independently ran MiXCR on the 3' RACE reads; one entry per CDR3 protein. The sample comprises about 86,000 distinct CDR3 sequences, 6% to 8.5% of which are singletons, and about 1.1% rests with the top ten. Material: CD45RA+ CD4+ T cells from PBMCs, pooled from several time points, obtained from a donor given antiretroviral therapy, either interrupted or continuous. The subset: naive CD4+ CD45RA+ CD45RO- T cells. The receptors stem from a pool of human donors with HIV.

This clonotype was seen at least ten times. This chain links TRBV24-1 with TRBJ2-3; D possibly uses TRBD1 or TRBD2 (5 bases each). Between the trimmed V and J ends, which lost 4 bases and 2 bases, there was a span of 15 bases. This CDR3 is built from 16 residues. Germline CDR1 reads KGHDR; CDR2 reads SFDVKD. CDR3 in DNA: TGTGCCACCAGTGAATCCGGGACGGAGGCCACAGATACGCAGTATTTT. It specifies CATSESGTEATDTQYF.

V and J are TRBV20-1 and TRBJ1-2; 7 bases align to TRBD1. The CDR3 extends over 16 amino acids. V gave up 6 bases and J gave up 2 bases; unmatched junction bases: 15. The germline V gene has CDR1 DFQATT and CDR2 SNEGSKA (reference sequence). CDR3 amino acids: CSATPVTGDGNYGYTF. CDR3 bases: TGCAGTGCGACCCCCGTTACAGGGGATGGAAACTATGGCTACACCTTC.

This clonotype was picked up many times. The chain couples TRBV5-4 to TRBJ2-1; 10 nucleotides line up with TRBD1. J was trimmed by 7 bases and V by 3 bases; bases with no gene match: 1. The CDR3 loop spans 13 amino acids. Germline lookup yields CDR1 SGHNT and CDR2 YYREEE (reference sequence). DNA of the CDR3: TGTGCCAGCAGCTCGGGACAGGGGAATGAGCAGTTCTTC. It specifies CASSSGQGNEQFF.

This clonotype was counted many times. The chain combines TRBV2 with TRBJ2-1; maybe TRBD1 (6 bases). The CDR3 has 16 residues. Germline CDR1 is SNHLY and CDR2 is FYNNEI. Trimming stripped 3 bases from V and 0 bases from J, with 12 bases between. The CDR3 coding sequence is TGTGCCAGCAGTGAGAGGGGGTTTAGCTCCTACAATGAGCAGTTCTTC. Translated: CASSERGFSSYNEQFF.

In this sample, this clonotype turned up many times. This chain connects TRBV24-1 to TRBJ2-2; D remains unclear. The CDR3 covers 13 residues. Germline V gene lookup returns CDR1 KGHDR and CDR2 SFDVKD. V was trimmed by 4 bases and J by 6 bases, leaving 8 bases between them. CDR3 in DNA: TGTGCCACCAGTGACTCCGCACCCGGGGAGCTGTTTTTT. Protein sequence: CATSDSAPGELFF.

V gene TRBV1 combines with J gene TRBJ1-5. TRBV1 is marked as a pseudogene. This CDR3 is built from 14 residues. The DNA for the CDR3 is TGCGCCAGCAGCCAAGAAACCGGCGTCCAGCCCCAGCATTTT. Amino acid sequence: CASSQETGVQPQHF.

The sample holds a few counts of this clonotype. This chain connects TRBV23-1 to TRBJ1-5, with D maybe TRBD1 (6 bases). TRBV23-1 is marked as an open reading frame, function uncertain. The CDR3 loop spans 14 amino acids. V was trimmed by 1 base and J by 3 bases, leaving 7 bases between them. The CDR3 is CASSQWTVNQPQHF. The CDR3 DNA is TGCGCCAGCAGTCAATGGACAGTCAATCAGCCCCAGCATTTT.

The chain carries TRBV28 and TRBJ2-5, with 14 bases matching TRBD2. V trimming: 5 bases; J trimming: 4 bases; junction bases outside the gene matches: 9. Germline V gene data show CDR1 as MDHEN and CDR2 as SYDVKM. CDR3 length: 17 residues. Here the CDR3 DNA reads TGTGCCAGCAGTCCCCAGGGACTAGCGGGAGCGGGAGAGACCCAGTACTTC. Translated: CASSPQGLAGAGETQYF.

For this clonotype: A clone one base away is much larger, so this may be a read error. The chain has TRBV9 and TRBJ2-2; no definite D call. The CDR3 is 15 residues long. CDR1 is SGDLS and CDR2 is YYNGEE in the germline V gene. The CDR3 sequence: CASSVGFQTTVELFF. The CDR3 DNA sequence: TGTGCCAGCAGCGTAGGATTTCAAACCACCGTGGAGCTGTTTTTT.

This clonotype was detected ten times or more. The rearrangement uses TRBV20-1 and TRBJ2-3, with TRBD2 identical over 8 bases. CDR1 is DFQATT, CDR2 SNEGSKA, per germline (reference sequence). The J segment lost 1 base and the V segment lost 6 bases, leaving 9 bases of the junction unmatched. This CDR3 has 15 amino acids. CDR3 loop: CSAGERGFRTDTQYF. The CDR3 nucleotides read TGCAGTGCGGGGGAGCGGGGGTTCCGCACAGATACGCAGTATTTT.

The V gene is TRBV5-1, the J gene TRBJ2-3; possibly TRBD2 for D (6 bases). The germline V gene encodes CDR1 SGHRS and CDR2 YFSETQ. CDR3 length: 13 residues. V lost 2 bases and J 5 bases, leaving 9 bases between the germline ends. The CDR3 here is CASSFPGEDTQYF. Here the CDR3 DNA reads TGCGCCAGCAGCTTCCCGGGGGAAGATACGCAGTATTTT.

This clonotype was counted ten times or more. The chain has TRBV11-3 and TRBJ1-1; perhaps TRBD1 as D (5 bases). CDR1 and CDR2 (germline): SGHNT, YENEEA. Trimming shortened V by 5 bases and J by 2 bases, and 12 bases separated the two germline ends. The CDR3 totals 14 residues. CDR3 residues: CASSGRGPNTEAFF. The CDR3 coding sequence is TGTGCCAGCAGCGGGCGGGGCCCTAACACTGAAGCTTTCTTT.

This sequence joins TRBV5-1 and TRBJ2-3; perhaps TRBD2 as D (5 bases). V was cut by 1 base and J by 1 base, with 10 bases left in between. Germline V lookup: CDR1 SGHRS, CDR2 YFSETQ. The CDR3 is 15 residues long. The CDR3 region has the DNA TGCGCCAGCAGCTTGCCGGGGTTAGGCACAGATACGCAGTATTTT. This gives the protein CASSLPGLGTDTQYF.

This clonotype was seen at least ten times. The genes are TRBV20-1 and TRBJ2-1; 11 positions agree with TRBD1. J gave up 5 bases and V 6 bases, and 6 bases lay outside the gene matches. CDR1 is DFQATT and CDR2 is SNEGSKA in the germline V gene (reference sequence). This CDR3 has 14 residues. The CDR3 region is CSAVRDRGDNEQFF. The DNA of the CDR3 is TGCAGTGCGGTCCGGGACAGGGGGGACAATGAGCAGTTCTTC.

This clonotype was seen many times. The chain's CDR3 is CASAREGEAFF. As DNA, the CDR3 is TGTGCCAGCGCCAGGGAGGGTGAAGCTTTCTTT. The rearrangement links TRBV2 to TRBJ1-1, with D tentatively TRBD1 (5 bases). V lost 8 bases to trimming and J lost 7 bases, with 11 bases between them. Germline CDR1 is SNHLY and CDR2 is FYNNEI. The CDR3 runs 11 residues.

The table lists this clonotype with many counts. One junction end does not reproduce the germline sequence, and a read error may be involved. The CDR3 bases are TGTGCCAGCAGCTTACAGACAGGCCCGGGCCACTTC. Its translation is CASSLQTGPGHF. The chain is built from TRBV7-2 and TRBJ2-5, with a tentative D call TRBD1 (6 bases). Germline-derived CDR1 and CDR2 are SGHTA and FQGNSA. The CDR3 is 12 residues long.

The table lists this clonotype with many counts. The chain combines TRBV19 with TRBJ2-2, with a possible D match to TRBD1 (6 bases). Germline CDR1 and CDR2: LNHDA and SQIVND (reference sequence). The V and J ends lost 4 bases and 6 bases respectively, with 18 bases between them. This CDR3 region has 16 residues. CDR3 sequence reads: CASSTRGPSNSGELFF. CDR3 nucleotides: TGTGCCAGTAGTACCAGGGGTCCGAGTAATTCCGGGGAGCTGTTTTTT.

Many counts were recorded for this clonotype. This chain links TRBV2 with TRBJ1-3, with 7 positions matching TRBD1. The CDR3 is 15 residues long. The germline gives CDR1 SNHLY, CDR2 FYNNEI. Unmatched junction bases numbered 8, after V lost 8 bases and J lost 1 base. The CDR3 sequence is CASQTGAQSGNTIYF. DNA of the CDR3: TGTGCCAGCCAAACAGGGGCTCAATCTGGAAACACCATATATTTT.

This chain links TRBV25-1 with TRBJ1-1; D not certain. Germline V gene sequence: CDR1 MGHDK, CDR2 SYGVNS. Trimming left V 6 bases short and J 1 base short, with 6 bases between. This CDR3 spans 12 amino acids. Here the CDR3 DNA reads TGTGCCAGCAGGATGGGGAACACTGAAGCTTTCTTT. Its translation is CASRMGNTEAFF.

The sample holds many counts of this clonotype. The V and J genes are TRBV12-3 or TRBV12-4 and TRBJ1-6, with a weak D call TRBD1 (5 bases). CDR3 size: 14 residues. V lost 6 bases to trimming and J lost 9 bases, with 15 bases between them. The CDR3 loop is CASSFRAGTSPLHF. CDR3 sequence (DNA): TGTGCCAGCAGCTTCCGCGCAGGGACTTCACCCCTCCACTTT.

V usage is TRBV12-3 or TRBV12-4 and J usage is TRBJ2-7; tentatively, D is TRBD1 or TRBD2 (5 bases each). CDR3 length: 17 residues. With 3 bases removed from V and 2 bases from J, the gap between germline ends came to 20 bases. The chain's CDR3 is CASSLTPGGPGPYEQYF. The CDR3 nucleotides read TGTGCCAGCAGTTTGACCCCTGGCGGTCCGGGACCCTACGAGCAGTACTTC.

This clonotype was found many times. No conserved phenylalanine or tryptophan is present at the end of the CDR3, so a read error is the likely explanation. No DNA is shown, since the ends of the CDR3 on it are uncertain; the CDR3 is the one TCRdb lists. The V gene is TRBV29-1, the J gene TRBJ2-1; no DNA check was done on the table's D call, TRBD2. Germline V lookup: CDR1 SQVTM, CDR2 ANQGSEA. Inclusive of both ends, the CDR3 amounts to 11 amino acids. The CDR3 protein is CSVESPSGGAS.